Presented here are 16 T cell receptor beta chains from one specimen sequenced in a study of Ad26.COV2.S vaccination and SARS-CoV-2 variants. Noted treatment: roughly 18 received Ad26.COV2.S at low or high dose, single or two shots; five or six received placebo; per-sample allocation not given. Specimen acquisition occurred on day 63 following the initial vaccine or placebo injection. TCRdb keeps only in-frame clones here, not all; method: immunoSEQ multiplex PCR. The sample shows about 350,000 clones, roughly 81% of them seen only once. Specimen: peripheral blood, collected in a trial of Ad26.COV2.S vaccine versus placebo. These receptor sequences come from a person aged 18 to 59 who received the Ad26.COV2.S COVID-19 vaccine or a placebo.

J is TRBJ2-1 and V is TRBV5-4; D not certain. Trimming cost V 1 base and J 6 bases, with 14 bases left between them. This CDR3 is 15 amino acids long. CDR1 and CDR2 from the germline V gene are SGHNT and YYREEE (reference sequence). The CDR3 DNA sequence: TGTGCCAGCAGCTTGCCGTCCATAGCAGCCAATGAGCAGTTCTTC. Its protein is CASSLPSIAANEQFF.

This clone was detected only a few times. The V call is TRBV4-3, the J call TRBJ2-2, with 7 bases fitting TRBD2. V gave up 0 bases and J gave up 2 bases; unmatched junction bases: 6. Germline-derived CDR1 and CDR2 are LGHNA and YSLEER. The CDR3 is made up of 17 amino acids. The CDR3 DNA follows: TGCGCCAGCAGCCAAGATTGGGAGACTAGCAACACCGGGGAGCTGTTTTTT. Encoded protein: CASSQDWETSNTGELFF.

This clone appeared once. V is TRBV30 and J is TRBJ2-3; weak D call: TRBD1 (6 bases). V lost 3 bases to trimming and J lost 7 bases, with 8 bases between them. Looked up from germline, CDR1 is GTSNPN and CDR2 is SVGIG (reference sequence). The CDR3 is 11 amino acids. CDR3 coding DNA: TGTGCCTGGAGGGACAGAAATACGCAGTATTTT. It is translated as CAWRDRNTQYF.

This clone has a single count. The CDR3 region is CASTLDRPNEQFF. CDR3 nucleotide sequence: TGTGCCAGCACCCTGGACAGGCCCAATGAGCAGTTCTTC. V is TRBV12-3 or TRBV12-4 and J is TRBJ2-1; TRBD1 matches 7 bases. V was pared by 7 bases and J by 6 bases, with 6 bases of the junction left unmatched. The length of the CDR3 is 13 residues.

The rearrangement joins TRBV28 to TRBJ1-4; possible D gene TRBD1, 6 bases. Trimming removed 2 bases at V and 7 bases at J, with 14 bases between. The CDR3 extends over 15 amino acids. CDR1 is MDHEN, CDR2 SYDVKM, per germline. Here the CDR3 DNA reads TGTGCCAGCAGTTTACCGCAGGGGCTGACTGAAAAACTGTTTTTT. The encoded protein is CASSLPQGLTEKLFF.

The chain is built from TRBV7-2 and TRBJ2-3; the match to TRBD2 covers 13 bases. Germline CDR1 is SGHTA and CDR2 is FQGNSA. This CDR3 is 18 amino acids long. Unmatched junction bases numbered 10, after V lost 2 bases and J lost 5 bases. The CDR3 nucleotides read TGTGCCAGCAGCTTAAACGGACTAGCGGGAGATCGCCTAGATACGCAGTATTTT. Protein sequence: CASSLNGLAGDRLDTQYF.

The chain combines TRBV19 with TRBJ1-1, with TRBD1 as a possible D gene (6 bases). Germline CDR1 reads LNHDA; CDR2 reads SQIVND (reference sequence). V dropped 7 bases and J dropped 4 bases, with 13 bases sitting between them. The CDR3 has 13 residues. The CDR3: CASTDSWGTEAFF. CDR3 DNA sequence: TGTGCCAGTACGGACAGTTGGGGCACTGAAGCTTTCTTT.

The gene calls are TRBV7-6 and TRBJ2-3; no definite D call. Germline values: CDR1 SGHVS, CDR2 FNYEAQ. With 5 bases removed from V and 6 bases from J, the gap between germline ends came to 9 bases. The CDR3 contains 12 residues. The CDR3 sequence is CASSTHGDTQYF. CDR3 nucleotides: TGTGCCAGCAGCACCCACGGGGATACGCAGTATTTT.

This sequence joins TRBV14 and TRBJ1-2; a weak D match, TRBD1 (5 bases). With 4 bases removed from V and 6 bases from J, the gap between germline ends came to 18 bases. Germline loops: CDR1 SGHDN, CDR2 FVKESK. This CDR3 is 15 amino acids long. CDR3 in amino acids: CASSRAGHLLNGYTF. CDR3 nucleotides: TGTGCCAGCAGCCGGGCAGGGCATCTTTTGAATGGCTACACCTTC. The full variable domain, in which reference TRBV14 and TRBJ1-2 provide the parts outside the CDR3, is EAGVTQFPSHSVIEKGQTVTLRCDPISGHDNLYWYRRVMGKEIKFLLHFVKESKQDESGMPNNRFLAERTGGTYSTLKVQPAELEDSGVYFCASSRAGHLLNGYTFGSGTRLTVV.

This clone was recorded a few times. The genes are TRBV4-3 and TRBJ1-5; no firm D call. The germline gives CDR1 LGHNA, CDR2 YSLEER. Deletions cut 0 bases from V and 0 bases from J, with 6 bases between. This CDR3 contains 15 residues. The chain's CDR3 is CASSQDGNSNQPQHF. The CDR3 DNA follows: TGCGCCAGCAGCCAAGATGGGAATAGCAATCAGCCCCAGCATTTT.

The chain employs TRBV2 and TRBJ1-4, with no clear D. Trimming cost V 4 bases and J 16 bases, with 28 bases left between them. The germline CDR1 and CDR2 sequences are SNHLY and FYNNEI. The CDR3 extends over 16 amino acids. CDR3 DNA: TGTGCCAGCAGTGCGGGCTCCCAGCCACCTAATGACTTAGGGTTTTTT. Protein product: CASSAGSQPPNDLGFF.

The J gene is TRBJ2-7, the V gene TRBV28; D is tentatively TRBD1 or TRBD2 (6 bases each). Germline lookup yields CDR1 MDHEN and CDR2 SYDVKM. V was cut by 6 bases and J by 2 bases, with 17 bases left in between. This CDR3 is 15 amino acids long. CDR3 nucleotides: TGTGCCAGCAGAAAACAGGGAGGTCCCACCTACGAGCAGTACTTC. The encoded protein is CASRKQGGPTYEQYF.

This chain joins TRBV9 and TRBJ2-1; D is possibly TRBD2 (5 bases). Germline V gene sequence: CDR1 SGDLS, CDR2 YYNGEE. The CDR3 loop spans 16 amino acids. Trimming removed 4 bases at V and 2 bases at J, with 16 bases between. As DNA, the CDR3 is TGTGCCAGCAGCCCCCGGGGAGCGCCCACCTACAATGAGCAGTTCTTC. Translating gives CASSPRGAPTYNEQFF. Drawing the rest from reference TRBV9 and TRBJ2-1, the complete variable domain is DSGVTQTPKHLITATGQRVTLRCSPRSGDLSVYWYQQSLDQGLQFLIQYYNGEERAKGNILERFSAQQFPDLHSELNLSSLELGDSALYFCASSPRGAPTYNEQFFGPGTRLTVL.

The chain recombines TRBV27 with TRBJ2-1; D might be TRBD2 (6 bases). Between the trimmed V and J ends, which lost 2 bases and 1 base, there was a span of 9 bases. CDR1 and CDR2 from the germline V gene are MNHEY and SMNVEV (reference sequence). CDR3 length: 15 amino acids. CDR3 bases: TGTGCCAGCAGTTTAGCGGCGGGGTCCTACAATGAGCAGTTCTTC. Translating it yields CASSLAAGSYNEQFF.

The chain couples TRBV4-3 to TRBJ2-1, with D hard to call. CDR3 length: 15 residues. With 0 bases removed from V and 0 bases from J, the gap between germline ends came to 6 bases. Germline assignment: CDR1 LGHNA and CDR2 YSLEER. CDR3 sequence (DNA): TGCGCCAGCAGCCAAGAAGTATTCTCCTACAATGAGCAGTTCTTC. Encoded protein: CASSQEVFSYNEQFF.

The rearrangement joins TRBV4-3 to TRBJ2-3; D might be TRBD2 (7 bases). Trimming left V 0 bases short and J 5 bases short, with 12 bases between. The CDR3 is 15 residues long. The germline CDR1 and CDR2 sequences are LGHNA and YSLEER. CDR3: CASSQDPGGKDTQYF. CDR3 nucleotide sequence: TGCGCCAGCAGCCAAGATCCGGGGGGCAAAGATACGCAGTATTTT.